A single sample is the source of the 7 T cell receptor beta chains below, sequenced in a study of a mutant IDH1 vaccine in newly diagnosed glioma. Specified time point: week 47, end of study. Doses consisted of 300 ug of mutant IDH1 20-mer peptide each, paired with topical imiquimod. Clones were sequenced by immunoSEQ multiplex PCR, and TCRdb holds only the in-frame ones, with some missing. The table shows under 40,000 clones, with 80% to 85% occurring only once. These TCRs are of unknown antigen specificity. Sequenced here: PBMCs, sampled from a glioma patient whose treatment included an IDH1 peptide vaccine. The receptors here all came from a man aged 30 to 45 with glioma.

V and J are TRBV27 and TRBJ2-7; D assignment may be TRBD1 or TRBD2 (6 bases each). V lost 2 bases and J lost 3, with 14 bases in between. The germline CDR1 and CDR2 sequences are MNHEY and SMNVEV (reference sequence). This CDR3 comprises 15 residues. CDR3 DNA sequence: TGTGCCAGCAGTTTAGAGGTCAGGGGAGGCTACGAGCAGTACTTC. This gives the protein CASSLEVRGGYEQYF.

The chain combines TRBV30 with TRBJ1-2; TRBD1 aligns across 7 bases. Germline V gene sequence: CDR1 GTSNPN, CDR2 SVGIG (reference sequence). The CDR3 consists of 13 residues. With V trimmed by 0 bases and J by 4 bases, 2 bases remained unmatched. The DNA for the CDR3 is TGTGCCTGGAGTGTAGGGGGCGCCTATGGCTACACCTTC. Encoded protein: CAWSVGGAYGYTF.

The chain recombines TRBV2 with TRBJ2-3; 14 bases are a match to TRBD2. Trimming took 6 bases from V and 6 from J; bases not matched to a gene: 5. CDR3 length: 15 residues. CDR1 is SNHLY and CDR2 is FYNNEI in the germline V gene. The CDR3 sequence: CASRLTSGREDTQYF. In nucleotides, the CDR3 is TGTGCCAGCAGATTGACTAGCGGGAGGGAGGATACGCAGTATTTT.

In DNA form, the CDR3 reads TGTGCCAGCAGTACCCTACGGGCAGGAGGAAATCAGCCCCAGCATTTT. It specifies CASSTLRAGGNQPQHF. The chain carries TRBV28 and TRBJ1-5; D gene uncertain. This CDR3 has 16 residues. Per the germline V gene, CDR1 is MDHEN and CDR2 is SYDVKM. The V and J ends lost 5 bases and 4 bases respectively, with 18 bases between them.

The rearrangement links TRBV7-9 to TRBJ1-1; 7 bases agree with TRBD1. The CDR3 runs to 16 residues. V lost 4 bases to trimming and J lost 3 bases; unmatched junction nucleotides: 11. CDR1 and CDR2 (germline): SEHNR, FQNEAQ (reference sequence). CDR3 bases: TGTGCCAGCAGCTCATTACAGGGGCGTGGGGACACTGAAGCTTTCTTT. Translated, it gives CASSSLQGRGDTEAFF.

The chain employs TRBV28 and TRBJ2-7, with D uncertain. V was shortened by 3 bases and J by 3 bases, with 3 bases between the two germline ends. Per the germline V gene, CDR1 is MDHEN and CDR2 is SYDVKM. The CDR3 extends over 11 amino acids. This chain's CDR3 is CASSFGYEQYF. Here the CDR3 DNA reads TGTGCCAGCAGTTTTGGCTACGAGCAGTACTTC. Variable domain in full (rest from reference TRBV28 and TRBJ2-7): DVKVTQSSRYLVKRTGEKVFLECVQDMDHENMFWYRQDPGLGLRLIYFSYDVKMKEKGDIPEGYSVSREKKERFSLILESASTNQTSMYLCASSFGYEQYFGPGTRLTVT.

The count of this clone is one. V and J are TRBV5-6 and TRBJ2-7, with D tentatively TRBD1 (5 bases). Germline-derived CDR1 and CDR2 are SGHDT and YYEEEE. The V gene lost 0 bases and the J gene lost 2 bases, with 9 bases spanning the gap. The CDR3 is 14 residues long. The CDR3 here is CASSLVRAPYEQYF. CDR3 coding DNA: TGTGCCAGCAGCTTGGTCAGGGCCCCCTACGAGCAGTACTTC.